This section outlines one T cell receptor beta chain sequence together with its context. Its antigen target is currently unknown. The record has no base qualities; no much larger clone is one base away. The immunoSEQ Assay, a bias-controlled multiplex PCR, was used to amplify TCRbeta CDR3 regions from genomic DNA. As for how the authors treated the data: Within the assay, amplification of reference gene primers was used to estimate how many nucleated cells each sample contained. Sequence reads were collapsed and filtered to measure the absolute abundance of every unique TCRbeta CDR3 rearrangement. Productive Simpson clonality was computed per sample as the square root of Simpson's diversity index over productive rearrangements. This immuneACCESS table, as held by TCRdb, lists in-frame sequences with V and J called but not all clones. Of the missing ones, under half trace to an unresolved V gene in checked studies; the others have no known cause. The D gene and trimming were derived from the DNA, and the V and J assignments and clone size from that table. This sample is represented by 100,000 to 150,000 clones; about 70% of them were singletons. The top ten hold more than 5.5% of the sample.

The data stem from a study of blood T cell repertoires in COVID-19 (dated by TCRdb to 2018 to 2021). In terms of the full investigation: The collaborator samples originated in the United States, Italy and Spain and spanned the acute and convalescent phases of COVID-19. The prospective study material was composed of cDNA or gDNA derived from T cells, B-cell-depleted T cells, or PBMCs. The repertoires were released in a freely available public database meant as a resource for research on the immune response to SARS-CoV-2. Where HLA class I and class II types were available, the types were taken from metadata supplied by the sample provider, not from assay-based typing. The sample metadata nearly always contained a de-identified subject ID, COVID-19 status, age in years and sex. Deeply sampled blood TCRbeta repertoires from subjects exposed to, actively infected with, or recovered from COVID-19 were included in the dataset. Samples were obtained from the ongoing ImmuneRACE study (first 160 participants) and from 1,254 subjects provided by 6 global collaborators.

General conclusions and limits of the study: The amount of clinical and demographic metadata varied by source and participant and was provided uncurated.

Each collaborating institution followed its own protocols to collect whole blood in K2EDTA tubes. Collaborator samples were shipped for TCRbeta analysis as frozen whole blood, isolated PBMCs, or DNA extracted from either sample type. CDR1 and CDR2 are drawn from the germline V gene: LGHNA, YNFKEQ. After removal of 4 bases from V and 5 bases from J, the junction retains 3 bases not matched to a gene. The CDR3 runs 14 amino acids, cysteine and phenylalanine included. Kept here is only the CDR3 DNA, which spans 42 bases and is read in frame from base 1. The rearranged chain carries TRBV4-2 and TRBJ2-1; TRBD2 aligns with 9 central bases. The material sequenced was peripheral blood. The source of this sequence is a man aged 55 to 69 with acute or convalescent COVID-19. The DNA sequence follows: TGTGCCAGCAGCCCGAGGACTAGCGACAATGAGCAGTTCTTC. Its product reads: CASSPRTSDNEQFF.